The 14 T cell receptor beta chains reported below all come from one sample, sequenced in a study of control samples from healthy donors and cancer patients. Method: immunoSEQ multiplex PCR; TCRdb's copy keeps in-frame clones and lacks some. This sample has 96,000 or so clones; more than 85% occur once, and the top ten carry approximately 7.6%. Sample: blood. The receptors originated from a man aged 18-30 years in good health.

This clone was counted once. The chain has TRBV5-1 and TRBJ1-1, with 8 bases identical to TRBD1. Trimming cost V 3 bases and J 0 bases; bases outside gene matches: 4. The germline gives CDR1 SGHRS, CDR2 YFSETQ. CDR3 length equals 15 residues. DNA of the CDR3: TGCGCCAGCAGCTACCAGACAGGGGTGAACACTGAAGCTTTCTTT. The encoded protein is CASSYQTGVNTEAFF.

CDR3 nucleotides: TGTGCCAGCAGCTTTATGAACACTGAAGCTTTCTTT. It translates to CASSFMNTEAFF. The V gene is TRBV5-5, the J gene TRBJ1-1; D is uncertain. The V end lost 2 bases, the J end lost 0 bases, and 2 bases lay between the germline ends. The V gene's germline CDR1 is SGHKS and CDR2 YYEKEE (reference sequence). This CDR3 spans 12 amino acids.

Concerning this clone: Relative to the germline gene, one junction end is altered; a read error may explain this. The chain joins TRBV10-3 to TRBJ1-6, with a possible D match to TRBD1 (6 bases). This CDR3 spans 16 amino acids. From germline, CDR1 is ENHRY and CDR2 SYGVKD. CDR3 DNA: TGTACCATCAGTGAGCCCCGGACAGCCAGTAATTCACCCCTCCACTTT. Protein sequence: CTISEPRTASNSPLHF.

V usage is TRBV6-5 and J usage is TRBJ2-1, with 9 bases fitting TRBD2. Losses at the gene ends were 6 bases for V and 8 bases for J; bases not matched to a gene: 11. This CDR3 has 15 amino acids. The germline CDR1 and CDR2 sequences are MNHEY and SVGAGI. The DNA of the CDR3 is TGTGCCAGCAGCCTGACTAGCGGTACATTTGATGAGCAGTTCTTC. Its translation: CASSLTSGTFDEQFF.

The rearrangement joins TRBV7-9 to TRBJ1-4, with 7 bases fitting TRBD1. This CDR3 has 15 amino acids. Germline V lookup: CDR1 SEHNR, CDR2 FQNEAQ (reference sequence). The V and J ends lost 1 base and 4 bases, in that order; junction bases with no gene match: 3. CDR3 protein: CASSLGTGINEKLFF. CDR3 in DNA: TGTGCCAGCAGCTTAGGGACAGGTATTAATGAAAAACTGTTTTTT.

The chain carries TRBV6-5 and TRBJ1-2; D ambiguous. The CDR3 consists of 14 residues. V was pared by 0 bases and J by 2 bases, with 7 bases between. CDR1 MNHEY and CDR2 SVGAGI come from the germline V gene. CDR3 sequence reads: CASSYSARNYGYTF. CDR3 sequence (DNA): TGTGCCAGCAGTTACTCGGCCAGGAACTATGGCTACACCTTC.

Worth noting for this clone: Germline and junction disagree at one end, which may indicate a read error. The rearrangement uses TRBV7-7 and TRBJ1-1; TRBD1 agrees at 9 bases. Per germline, CDR1 SSHAT and CDR2 FNYEAQ (reference sequence). There are 13 residues in the CDR3. The CDR3 nucleotides read TGTGCTAGCAGCCCGGGACAGGGATATGAAGCTTTCTTT. The encoded protein is CASSPGQGYEAFF.

The rearrangement uses TRBV5-1 and TRBJ2-4; 7 bases are shared with TRBD2. Germline loops: CDR1 SGHRS, CDR2 YFSETQ. The CDR3 spans 16 residues. V trimming: 2 bases; J trimming: 0 bases; junction bases outside the gene matches: 5. In nucleotides, the CDR3 is TGCGCCAGCAGCTTAGATCTAGCGGCAGCCAAAAACATTCAGTACTTC. The encoded protein is CASSLDLAAAKNIQYF.

V is TRBV12-3 or TRBV12-4 and J is TRBJ2-7, with TRBD1 as a possible D gene (6 bases). The CDR3 runs to 13 residues. V was pared by 7 bases and J by 1 base, with 11 bases between. CDR3 bases: TGTGCCAGCACCCGGACAGCGTCCTACGAGCAGTACTTC. Amino acid sequence: CASTRTASYEQYF.

This clone was seen just once. The chain carries TRBV6-4 and TRBJ1-2; D is unclear. Germline CDR1 is MRHNA and CDR2 is SNTAGT. The CDR3 loop spans 21 amino acids. V gave up 1 base and J gave up 0 bases, with 27 bases separating them. CDR3 amino acids: CASSDCVLERGVTATNYGYTF. As DNA, the CDR3 is TGTGCCAGCAGTGACTGCGTCCTTGAGCGTGGCGTTACAGCTACTAACTATGGCTACACCTTC.

CDR3 amino acids: CASSLGGEYQPQHF. In DNA, the CDR3 is TGTGCCAGCAGCTTAGGAGGCGAATATCAGCCCCAGCATTTT. The chain carries TRBV7-9 and TRBJ1-5; D gene ambiguous. Germline values: CDR1 SEHNR, CDR2 FQNEAQ (reference sequence). The CDR3 runs 14 residues. Trimming cost V 1 base and J 5 bases, with 9 bases left between them.

The V gene is TRBV18, the J gene TRBJ2-5; no clear D gene. The V end lost 0 bases, the J end lost 4 bases, and 9 bases lay between the germline ends. The germline V gene encodes CDR1 KGHSH and CDR2 LQKENI. This CDR3 spans 14 amino acids. CDR3 sequence reads: CASSPPGGSETQYF. CDR3 nucleotide sequence: TGTGCCAGCTCACCACCTGGTGGATCAGAGACCCAGTACTTC.

The chain is built from TRBV14 and TRBJ2-2; D may be TRBD1 (6 bases). With 0 bases removed from V and 4 bases from J, the gap between germline ends came to 24 bases. Per germline, CDR1 SGHDN and CDR2 FVKESK. This CDR3 contains 20 residues. CDR3 sequence reads: CASSQDLIVRPPRGTGELFF. CDR3 DNA sequence: TGTGCCAGCAGCCAAGATCTTATTGTCAGGCCTCCCAGGGGCACCGGGGAGCTGTTTTTT.

The chain is built from TRBV7-2 and TRBJ2-1; 11 bases map to TRBD2. This CDR3 region has 17 residues. Per germline, CDR1 SGHTA and CDR2 FQGNSA. V shed 4 bases, J shed 4 bases, and the junction held 9 bases outside the gene matches. The CDR3 region is CASSSFPTSGVYNEQFF. The DNA of the CDR3 is TGTGCCAGCAGCTCGTTCCCGACTAGCGGGGTTTACAATGAGCAGTTCTTC.